A single T cell receptor (beta chain) is shown here with its context. Its antigen remains undetermined. Per-base quality was not reported, and no clone a single base away is much larger than it. Collaborating institutions collected whole blood in K2EDTA tubes following their own protocols. For TCRbeta analysis, collaborator samples were shipped as frozen whole blood, as isolated PBMCs, or as DNA extracted from either sample type. This sample was included in a study of blood T cell repertoires in COVID-19 (dated by TCRdb to the early 2020s). About the study as a whole: The collaborator samples originated in the United States, Italy and Spain and spanned the acute and convalescent phases of COVID-19. A freely available public database, intended as a resource for researchers studying the immune response to SARS-CoV-2, is where the repertoires were released. The prospective study material was composed of cDNA or gDNA derived from T cells, B-cell-depleted T cells, or PBMCs. The sample metadata nearly always contained a de-identified subject ID, COVID-19 status, age in years and sex. Where available, HLA class I and class II types were taken from metadata supplied by the sample provider and were not determined by assay-based typing. Samples were obtained from the ongoing ImmuneRACE study (first 160 participants) and from 1,254 subjects provided by 6 global collaborators. Subjects who had been exposed to COVID-19, were actively infected with it, or had recovered from it provided the deeply sampled blood TCRbeta repertoires that made up the dataset.

CDR1 and CDR2 (SEHNR, FQNEAQ) derive from the germline V gene (reference sequence). The germline ends are 15 bases apart after V is trimmed by 10 bases and J by 1 base. Including the terminal cysteine and phenylalanine, the CDR3 comprises 14 residues. Only the CDR3 portion is preserved as DNA: 42 bases, with reading frame beginning at the first base. What the research found in general, with its limitations: How much clinical and demographic metadata was included differed by source and by participant, and the metadata was provided uncurated.

The immunoSEQ Assay, a bias-controlled multiplex PCR, was used to amplify TCRbeta CDR3 regions from genomic DNA. Processing in the source paper ran as follows. The number of nucleated cells in each sample was estimated by amplification of reference gene primers within the assay. To quantify the absolute abundance of each unique TCRbeta CDR3 rearrangement, sequence reads were collapsed and filtered. For each sample, productive Simpson clonality was calculated as the square root of Simpson's diversity index over productive rearrangements. TCRdb mirrors the immuneACCESS table, restricted to in-frame sequences. Some clones are absent from its copies; in checked studies, under half trace to an unresolved V gene, and the reason for the others is unknown. That table is the source of V, J and clone size, and D and trimming were worked out from the DNA. This sample gives 75,000 or so clones in total; approximately 85% of them show up just once. Clones ranked in the top ten supply around 30% of the sample.

This chain is built from TRBV7-9 and TRBJ2-3; perhaps TRBD2 is the D gene, with 5 bases matching. The specimen was peripheral blood. The clonotype originates from a man in his forties or fifties with acute or convalescent COVID-19. CDR3 loop: CAIQKAVRTDTQYF. The DNA is as follows: TGTGCCATACAAAAAGCGGTCCGCACAGATACGCAGTATTTT.